This T cell receptor beta chain was observed in a study of Graves' ophthalmopathy and Graves' hyperthyroidism. Study results and caveats: As the model predicted ophthalmopathy progression, it achieved a sensitivity of around 70% and a specificity of about 72%. Most clonotypes expanded in thyroid above 0.001 frequency were present in blood too.

The TCR beta CDR3 regions underwent amplification from RNA transcripts. First-round RT-PCR employed HTBI primers, with a second-round multiplex PCR after it. From the multiplex PCR reads, TCRdb called clonotypes with MiXCR, one entry per CDR3 protein. The table shows some 400,000 distinct CDR3 sequences, with about 16% occurring only once. Looked up from germline, CDR1 is MNHEY and CDR2 is SVGEGT. The CDR3 is 14 amino acids. V lost 5 bases to trimming and J lost 0 bases; unmatched junction nucleotides: 2. This clonotype has at least ten counts. Its antigen is currently unknown. The chain employs TRBV6-2 or TRBV6-3 and TRBJ2-7; 9 bases agree with TRBD2. This TCR derives from a woman between 18 and 29 years old with Graves' ophthalmopathy. Input material: peripheral blood. As DNA, the CDR3 is TGTGCCAGCAGTACTAGCGGGTCCTCCTACGAGCAGTACTTC. It yields the protein CASSTSGSSYEQYF.